Shown below are 5 T cell receptor beta chains from a single sample sequenced in a study of T cells in Graves' hyperthyroidism and ophthalmopathy (dated by TCRdb to 2018 to 2020). The library was built by means of multiplex PCR. TCRdb records Illumina HiSeq 2000 as the sequencer. Amplification of TCR beta CDR3 regions was carried out from RNA transcripts. The TCR CDR3 was subjected to a first round of RT-PCR using the HTBI primer set and the Qiagen OneStep RT-PCR kit. The public reads were run again by TCRdb, first through fastp at Q25 and then through MiXCR, and only productive beta chains were kept. Entries are consolidated by CDR3 protein sequence, retaining the most common genes and DNA. This sample comprises approximately 610,000 distinct CDR3 sequences, roughly 15% of them detected only once. Around 4.5% of the sample comes from the top ten. Source material: blood. Every receptor here comes from a middle-aged woman with Graves' ophthalmopathy.

Ten or more counts support this clonotype. The genes are TRBV6-1 and TRBJ1-2; D might be TRBD1 (6 bases). Per the germline V gene, CDR1 is MNHNS and CDR2 is SASEGT. The CDR3 runs to 11 residues. Trimming shortened V by 10 bases and J by 4 bases, and 10 bases separated the two germline ends. The CDR3 DNA sequence: TGTGCCACCCGGACAGCCTATGGCTACACCTTC. This translates into CATRTAYGYTF.

Many counts were recorded for this clonotype. The chain recombines TRBV30 with TRBJ1-1; 8 bases line up with TRBD1. V shed 3 bases, J shed 2 bases, and the junction held 2 bases outside the gene matches. Germline V gene data show CDR1 as GTSNPN and CDR2 as SVGIG (reference sequence). The CDR3 sequence is 13 residues long. The CDR3 DNA reads as TGTGCCTGGAGGACAGGGGCTAACACTGAAGCTTTCTTT. It is translated as CAWRTGANTEAFF.

This clonotype was counted once. V gene TRBV12-3 or TRBV12-4 combines with J gene TRBJ2-7, with D perhaps matching TRBD2 (7 bases). Trimming left V 3 bases short and J 1 base short, with 13 bases between. This CDR3 is built from 15 residues. The CDR3 loop reads CASSFSGTLSYEQYF. In nucleotides, the CDR3 is TGTGCCAGCAGTTTCAGCGGGACACTATCCTACGAGCAGTACTTC.

This clonotype was seen only a few times. J is TRBJ1-6 and V is TRBV28; no firm D call. Looked up from germline, CDR1 is MDHEN and CDR2 is SYDVKM. The CDR3 is 12 residues long. The ends were cut back, 2 bases at V and 14 bases at J, with 10 bases in the middle. CDR3 nucleotide sequence: TGTGCCAGCAGTTTACTGGGGAGGGCCCTCCACTTT. Its protein product is CASSLLGRALHF.

The chain carries TRBV12-3 or TRBV12-4 and TRBJ1-5, with D perhaps TRBD1 (5 bases). The CDR3 length is 16 residues. Trimming removed 1 base at V and 0 bases at J, with 10 bases between. The CDR3 loop is CASSLGRGYSNQPQHF. CDR3 bases: TGTGCCAGCAGTTTAGGGAGGGGTTATAGCAATCAGCCCCAGCATTTT.